The 21 T cell receptor beta chains listed next were all sequenced from one sample in a study of T-cell memory formation after mild COVID-19. TCRdb used MiXCR to reprocess the 5' RACE reads, holding one entry per CDR3 protein. The table shows some 250,000 distinct CDR3 sequences, with over 8.5% occurring only once. Sequencing was performed on PBMCs or a T cell subset sorted from them (not recorded which). The receptors stem from a man aged 18 to 30 who had mild COVID-19 (a few samples of this study predate the infection). Cell type and time point are not known.

The CDR3 loop is CASSPLRVSEAFF. Written as DNA, the CDR3 is TGTGCCAGCAGCCCGTTGCGAGTTAGTGAAGCTTTCTTT. This chain joins TRBV11-2 and TRBJ1-1; D gene unclear. CDR3 size: 13 residues. The germline V gene has CDR1 SGHAT and CDR2 FQNNGV. Between the trimmed V and J ends, which lost 5 bases and 7 bases, there was a span of 14 bases.

The chain couples TRBV27 to TRBJ2-3; the match to TRBD2 covers 9 bases. This CDR3 spans 16 amino acids. V dropped 0 bases and J dropped 4; count of bases not matched to a gene: 5. Germline V gene lookup returns CDR1 MNHEY and CDR2 SMNVEV (reference sequence). The CDR3, as DNA: TGTGCCAGCAGTTTATCTCTGCGGGGGGGCGCAGATACGCAGTATTTT. Translation: CASSLSLRGGADTQYF.

The V call is TRBV5-1, the J call TRBJ1-4; 11 bases are shared with TRBD1. Germline V gene data show CDR1 as SGHRS and CDR2 as YFSETQ. The CDR3 is 15 amino acids. The trim removed 4 bases at V and 7 bases at J, leaving 6 bases unmatched. The chain's CDR3 is CASSQSGTGGEKLFF. Written as DNA, the CDR3 is TGCGCCAGCAGCCAGTCCGGGACAGGGGGTGAAAAACTGTTTTTT. The full variable domain, its missing parts supplied by reference TRBV5-1 and TRBJ1-4, is KAGVTQTPRYLIKTRGQQVTLSCSPISGHRSVSWYQQTPGQGLQFLFEYFSETQRNKGNFPGRFSGRQFSNSRSEMNVSTLELGDSALYLCASSQSGTGGEKLFFGSGTQLSVL.

This clonotype has only a few counts. This chain connects TRBV20-1 to TRBJ1-2; a possible D gene is TRBD1 (6 bases). V dropped 3 bases and J dropped 7 bases, with 15 bases sitting between them. The germline gives CDR1 DFQATT, CDR2 SNEGSKA (reference sequence). CDR3 length equals 13 residues. The CDR3 DNA reads TGCAGTGCTAGCGGTGTAGGGGGGCCTGGCTACACCTTC. Translated: CSASGVGGPGYTF.

In its sample, this clonotype was seen many times. The J gene is TRBJ1-5, the V gene TRBV5-6, with D hard to call. Deletions cut 3 bases from V and 4 bases from J, with 14 bases between. Per the germline V gene, CDR1 is SGHDT and CDR2 is YYEEEE. The CDR3 length is 15 residues. CDR3 nucleotide sequence: TGTGCCAGCAGCTCGTGGAGTTTTTGGAATCAGCCCCAGCATTTT. Amino acids: CASSSWSFWNQPQHF.

V usage is TRBV12-3 or TRBV12-4 and J usage is TRBJ1-2; D gene ambiguous. The CDR3 has 16 amino acids. Trimming pared 1 base from V and 0 bases from J, leaving 12 bases between. As DNA, the CDR3 is TGTGCCAGCAGTTTAGTATCTCGGGCAGCTAACTATGGCTACACCTTC. It encodes CASSLVSRAANYGYTF.

This clonotype was counted only a few times. This chain connects TRBV5-8 to TRBJ1-2; 7 bases line up with TRBD1. This CDR3 spans 14 amino acids. CDR1 and CDR2 (germline): SGHTS, YDEGEE. The ends lost 4 bases at V and 6 bases at J; junction bases unmatched: 9. CDR3 coding DNA: TGTGCCAGCAGCCGAAGGACAGGCGTTCATGGCTACACCTTC. It translates to CASSRRTGVHGYTF.

This clonotype has just a few counts. The chain has TRBV3-1 and TRBJ2-1; no definite D call. V was cut by 1 base and J by 15 bases, with 16 bases left in between. Germline CDR1 is LGHDT and CDR2 is YNNKEL (reference sequence). The CDR3 spans 13 residues. CDR3: CASSQVMAAEVFF. CDR3 in DNA: TGTGCCAGCAGCCAAGTTATGGCCGCCGAGGTGTTCTTC.

This clonotype has more than one count but fewer than ten. The rearrangement uses TRBV19 and TRBJ1-1, with D unclear. The CDR3 extends over 13 amino acids. Trimming left V 6 bases short and J 1 base short, with 9 bases between. Germline assignment: CDR1 LNHDA and CDR2 SQIVND (reference sequence). CDR3 sequence (DNA): TGTGCCAGTAGAACCCAGCGGAACACTGAAGCTTTCTTT. It translates to CASRTQRNTEAFF.

J is TRBJ2-2 and V is TRBV12-3 or TRBV12-4, with D unclear. V was trimmed by 7 bases and J by 2 bases, leaving 11 bases between them. The CDR3 extends over 14 amino acids. The CDR3 spells CASNTDPNTGELFF. The CDR3 bases are TGTGCCAGCAATACGGACCCAAACACCGGGGAGCTGTTTTTT.

A few counts support this clonotype. The chain combines TRBV5-1 with TRBJ2-5, with a possible D match to TRBD2 (5 bases). Germline CDR1 is SGHRS and CDR2 is YFSETQ. Between the trimmed V and J ends, which lost 3 bases and 6 bases, there was a span of 12 bases. CDR3 length: 13 amino acids. The CDR3: CASSWESGQTQYF. The CDR3 coding sequence is TGCGCCAGCAGCTGGGAGAGCGGTCAGACCCAGTACTTC.

This clonotype was picked up a small number of times. The chain is built from TRBV7-9 and TRBJ2-3; D tentatively reads TRBD1 or TRBD2 (5 bases each). Germline CDR1 SEHNR, CDR2 FQNEAQ (reference sequence). Trimming stripped 6 bases from V and 3 bases from J, with 16 bases between. There are 15 residues in the CDR3. CDR3 DNA sequence: TGTGCCAGCAGTCGGGACCAAATCGGGACAGATACGCAGTATTTT. Protein: CASSRDQIGTDTQYF.

Many counts were recorded for this clonotype. The J gene is TRBJ1-1, the V gene TRBV12-3 or TRBV12-4, with 8 bases lining up with TRBD1. Trimming removed 6 bases from V and 4 bases from J; junction bases left unmatched: 10. The CDR3 has 15 residues. Here the CDR3 reads CASSLPQGEVTEAFF. The CDR3 nucleotides are TGTGCCAGCAGCCTGCCACAGGGGGAGGTCACTGAAGCTTTCTTT.

Many counts were recorded for this clonotype. V and J are TRBV7-9 and TRBJ1-1, with TRBD1 as a possible D gene (5 bases). The ends were cut back, 7 bases at V and 4 bases at J, with 16 bases in the middle. Germline loops: CDR1 SEHNR, CDR2 FQNEAQ (reference sequence). The CDR3 has 14 residues. The CDR3 is CASTRDGTFTEAFF. The CDR3, as DNA: TGTGCCAGCACCCGGGACGGGACCTTCACTGAAGCTTTCTTT.

The V call is TRBV9, the J call TRBJ1-3; D possibly corresponds to TRBD1 (5 bases). CDR3 length: 14 amino acids. V was clipped by 3 bases and J by 1 base, with 8 bases between them. Germline assignment: CDR1 SGDLS and CDR2 YYNGEE. The CDR3 spells CASSGQMSGNTIYF. Written as DNA, the CDR3 is TGTGCCAGCAGCGGACAGATGTCTGGAAACACCATATATTTT.

The rearrangement links TRBV4-1 to TRBJ2-6; D is uncertain. Germline CDR1 is MGHRA and CDR2 is YSYEKL. The CDR3 covers 15 residues. Trimming took 1 base from V and 0 from J, leaving 4 bases between them. CDR3 DNA sequence: TGCGCCAGCAGCCAAGGGGGCTCTGGGGCCAACGTCCTGACTTTC. Translated: CASSQGGSGANVLTF.

This clonotype was detected ten times or more. This sequence joins TRBV30 and TRBJ2-7; either TRBD1 or TRBD2 may fit D (5 bases each). V dropped 5 bases and J dropped 4 bases, with 9 bases sitting between them. This CDR3 contains 11 residues. Germline V lookup: CDR1 GTSNPN, CDR2 SVGIG (reference sequence). This chain's CDR3 is CAWGDLYEQYF. In DNA, the CDR3 is TGTGCCTGGGGGGACCTTTACGAGCAGTACTTC.

This clonotype was counted only a few times. This chain connects TRBV7-2 to TRBJ1-2, with 7 nucleotides matching TRBD1. CDR1 and CDR2 (germline): SGHTA, FQGNSA. This CDR3 has 13 residues. Trimming cost V 6 bases and J 7 bases; bases outside gene matches: 8. The CDR3: CASRLDRASGYTF. The CDR3 DNA reads as TGTGCCAGCAGACTAGACAGGGCCTCTGGCTACACCTTC.

The chain uses TRBV7-2 and TRBJ2-7; 8 bases are shared with TRBD1. Germline V lookup: CDR1 SGHTA, CDR2 FQGNSA. The CDR3 covers 13 residues. V dropped 5 bases and J dropped 11; count of bases not matched to a gene: 11. CDR3 in DNA: TGTGCCAGCAGCCCTAGTGACAGGGGCCTCGAGTACTTC. This sequence encodes CASSPSDRGLEYF.

This clonotype is judged medium-sized (0.01 to 0.1%). This chain joins TRBV6-4 and TRBJ2-3; 8 bases match TRBD2. The CDR3 is 15 residues long. Germline CDR1 reads MRHNA; CDR2 reads SNTAGT. The V segment lost 2 bases and the J segment 0 bases; nucleotides outside the gene matches: 1. CDR3 loop: CASSDGLASTDTQYF. The DNA for the CDR3 is TGTGCCAGCAGTGACGGACTAGCTAGCACAGATACGCAGTATTTT.

The J gene is TRBJ1-5, the V gene TRBV3-1, with D perhaps matching TRBD1 (5 bases). CDR1 is LGHDT and CDR2 is YNNKEL in the germline V gene (reference sequence). The CDR3 covers 13 residues. V lost 2 bases to trimming and J lost 7 bases, with 9 bases between them. The CDR3 sequence is CASSQRGDQPQHF. The CDR3 nucleotides are TGTGCCAGCAGCCAACGAGGGGACCAGCCCCAGCATTTT.